This T cell receptor beta chain was profiled in a study of T cell responses to AZD1222 COVID-19 vaccine. Measured with immunoSEQ multiplex PCR; TCRdb has only the in-frame clones, and not every one. The sample lists roughly 170,000 clones, 80% to 90% occurring once. The receptor's source is an adult in good health. The material sequenced was peripheral blood, taken on day 0 of AZD1222 vaccination.

The CDR3 nucleotides are TGCGCCAGCAGCTATGACAGGCCCGGGAACACTGAAGCTTTCTTT. This codes for CASSYDRPGNTEAFF. The J gene is TRBJ1-1, the V gene TRBV5-1; D might be TRBD1 (6 bases). V lost 3 bases and J lost 1, with 13 bases in between. There are 15 residues in the CDR3. CDR1 and CDR2 from the germline V gene are SGHRS and YFSETQ.